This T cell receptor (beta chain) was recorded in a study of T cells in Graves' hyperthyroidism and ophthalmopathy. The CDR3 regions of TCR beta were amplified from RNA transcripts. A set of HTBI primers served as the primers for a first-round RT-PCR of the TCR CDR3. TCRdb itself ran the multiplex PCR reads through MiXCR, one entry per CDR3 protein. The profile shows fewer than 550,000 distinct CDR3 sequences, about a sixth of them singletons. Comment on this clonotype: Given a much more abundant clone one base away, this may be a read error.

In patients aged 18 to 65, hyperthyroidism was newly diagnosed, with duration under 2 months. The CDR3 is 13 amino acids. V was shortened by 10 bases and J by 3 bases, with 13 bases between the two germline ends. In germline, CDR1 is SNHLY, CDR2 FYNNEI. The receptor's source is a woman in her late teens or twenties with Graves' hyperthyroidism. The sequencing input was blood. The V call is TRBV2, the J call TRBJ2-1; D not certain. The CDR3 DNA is TGTGCCACTTCGGCTAACGGCTACAATGAGCAGTTCTTC. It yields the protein CATSANGYNEQFF.